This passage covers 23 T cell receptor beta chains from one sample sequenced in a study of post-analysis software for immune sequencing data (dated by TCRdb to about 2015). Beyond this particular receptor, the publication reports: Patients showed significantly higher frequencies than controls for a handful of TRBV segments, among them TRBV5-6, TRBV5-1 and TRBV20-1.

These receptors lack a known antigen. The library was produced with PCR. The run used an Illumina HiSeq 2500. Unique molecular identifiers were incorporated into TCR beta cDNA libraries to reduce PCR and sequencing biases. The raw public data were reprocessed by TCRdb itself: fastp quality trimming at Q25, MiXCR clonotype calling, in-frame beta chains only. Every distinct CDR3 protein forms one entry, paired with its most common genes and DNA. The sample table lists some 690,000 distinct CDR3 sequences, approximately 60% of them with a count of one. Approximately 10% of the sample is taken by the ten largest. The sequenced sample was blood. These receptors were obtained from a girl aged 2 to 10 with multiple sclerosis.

The CDR3 here is CSAAEQGTYTEAFF. CDR3 sequence (DNA): TGCAGTGCGGCTGAACAGGGGACCTACACTGAAGCTTTCTTT. The chain couples TRBV20-1 to TRBJ1-1, with TRBD1 matching 7 bases. The CDR3 is 14 amino acids. Losses at the gene ends were 6 bases for V and 3 bases for J; bases not matched to a gene: 10. CDR1 is DFQATT and CDR2 is SNEGSKA in the germline V gene (reference sequence).

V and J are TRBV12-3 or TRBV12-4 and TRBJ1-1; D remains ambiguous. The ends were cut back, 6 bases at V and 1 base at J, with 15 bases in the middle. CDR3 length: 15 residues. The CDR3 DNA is TGTGCCAGCAGCCCTCACTGGACGGAGAACACTGAAGCTTTCTTT. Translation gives CASSPHWTENTEAFF.

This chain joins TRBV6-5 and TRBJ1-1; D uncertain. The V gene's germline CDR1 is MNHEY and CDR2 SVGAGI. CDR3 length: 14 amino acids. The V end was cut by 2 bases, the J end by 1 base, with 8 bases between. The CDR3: CASSYKGGNTEAFF. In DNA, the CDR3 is TGTGCCAGCAGTTACAAAGGCGGGAACACTGAAGCTTTCTTT.

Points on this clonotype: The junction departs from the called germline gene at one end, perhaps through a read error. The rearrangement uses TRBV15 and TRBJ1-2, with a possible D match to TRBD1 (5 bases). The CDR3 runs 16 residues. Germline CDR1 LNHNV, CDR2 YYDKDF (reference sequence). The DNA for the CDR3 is TGTGCCGCCAGCAGAGATGTCGGGACGGGAAGATATGGCTACACCTTC. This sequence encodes CAASRDVGTGRYGYTF.

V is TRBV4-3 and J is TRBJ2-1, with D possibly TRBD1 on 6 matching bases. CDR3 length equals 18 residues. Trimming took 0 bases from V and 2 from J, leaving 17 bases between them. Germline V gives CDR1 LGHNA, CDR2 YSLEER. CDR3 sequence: CASSQEGAGTEAYNEQFF. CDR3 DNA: TGCGCCAGCAGCCAAGAGGGGGCCGGGACGGAGGCCTACAATGAGCAGTTCTTC.

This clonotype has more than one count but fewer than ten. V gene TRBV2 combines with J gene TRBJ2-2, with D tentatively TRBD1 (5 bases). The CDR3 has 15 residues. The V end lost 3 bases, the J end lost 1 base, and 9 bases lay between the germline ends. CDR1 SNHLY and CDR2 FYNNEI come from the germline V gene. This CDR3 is CASSERQGNTGELFF. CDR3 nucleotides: TGTGCCAGCAGTGAGAGGCAGGGGAACACCGGGGAGCTGTTTTTT.

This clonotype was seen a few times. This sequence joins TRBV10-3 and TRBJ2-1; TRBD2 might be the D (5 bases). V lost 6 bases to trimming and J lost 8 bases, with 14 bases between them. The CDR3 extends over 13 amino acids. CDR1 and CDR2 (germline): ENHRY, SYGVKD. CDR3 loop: CAIRVLLEDEQFF. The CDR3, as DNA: TGTGCCATCAGAGTCCTACTAGAGGATGAGCAGTTCTTC.

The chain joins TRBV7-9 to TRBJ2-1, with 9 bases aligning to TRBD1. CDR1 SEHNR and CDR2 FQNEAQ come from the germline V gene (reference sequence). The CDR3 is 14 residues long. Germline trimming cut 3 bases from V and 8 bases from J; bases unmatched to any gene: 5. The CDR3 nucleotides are TGTGCCAGCAGCTTCCGGGACAGGGCACATGAGCAGTTCTTC. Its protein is CASSFRDRAHEQFF. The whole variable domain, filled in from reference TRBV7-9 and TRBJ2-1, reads DTGVSQNPRHKITKRGQNVTFRCDPISEHNRLYWYRQTLGQGPEFLTYFQNEAQLEKSRLLSDRFSAERPKGSFSTLEIQRTEQGDSAMYLCASSFRDRAHEQFFGPGTRLTVL.

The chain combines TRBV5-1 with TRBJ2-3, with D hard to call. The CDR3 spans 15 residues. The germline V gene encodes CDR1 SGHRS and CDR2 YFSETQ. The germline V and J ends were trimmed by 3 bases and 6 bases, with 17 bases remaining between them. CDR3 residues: CASSWLPGRADTQYF. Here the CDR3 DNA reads TGCGCCAGCAGCTGGCTCCCTGGTCGCGCCGATACGCAGTATTTT.

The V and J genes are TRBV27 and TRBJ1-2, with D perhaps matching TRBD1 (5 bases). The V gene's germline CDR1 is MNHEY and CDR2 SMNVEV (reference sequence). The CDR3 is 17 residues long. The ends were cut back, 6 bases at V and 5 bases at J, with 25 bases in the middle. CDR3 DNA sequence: TGTGCCAGCAGCCGAAAGGGGCCCCTAGACAGTCAATATGGCTACACCTTC. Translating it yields CASSRKGPLDSQYGYTF.

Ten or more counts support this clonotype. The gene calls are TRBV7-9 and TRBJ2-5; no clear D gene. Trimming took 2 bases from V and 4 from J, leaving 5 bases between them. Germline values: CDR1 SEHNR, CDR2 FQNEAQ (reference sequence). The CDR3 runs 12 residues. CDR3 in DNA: TGTGCCAGCAGCTTATACGGAGAGACCCAGTACTTC. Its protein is CASSLYGETQYF.

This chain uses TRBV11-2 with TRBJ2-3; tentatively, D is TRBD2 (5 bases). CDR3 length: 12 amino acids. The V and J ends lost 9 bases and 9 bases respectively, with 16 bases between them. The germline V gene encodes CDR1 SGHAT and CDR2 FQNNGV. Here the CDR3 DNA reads TGTGCCAGTAGCGTCCTTTCGGGGACGCAGTATTTT. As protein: CASSVLSGTQYF.

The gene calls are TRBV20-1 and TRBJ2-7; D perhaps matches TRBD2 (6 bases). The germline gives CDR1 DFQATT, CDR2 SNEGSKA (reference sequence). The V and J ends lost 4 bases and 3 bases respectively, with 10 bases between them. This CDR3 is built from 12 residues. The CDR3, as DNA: TGCAGTGCTACCCGGGACTTCTACGAGCAGTACTTC. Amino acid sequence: CSATRDFYEQYF.

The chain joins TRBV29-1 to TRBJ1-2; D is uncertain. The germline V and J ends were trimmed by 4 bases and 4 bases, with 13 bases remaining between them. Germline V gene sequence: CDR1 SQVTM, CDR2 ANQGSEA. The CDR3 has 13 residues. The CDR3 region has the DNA TGCAGCGTTGCACGGGTCCTTTTCTATGGCTACACCTTC. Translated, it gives CSVARVLFYGYTF.

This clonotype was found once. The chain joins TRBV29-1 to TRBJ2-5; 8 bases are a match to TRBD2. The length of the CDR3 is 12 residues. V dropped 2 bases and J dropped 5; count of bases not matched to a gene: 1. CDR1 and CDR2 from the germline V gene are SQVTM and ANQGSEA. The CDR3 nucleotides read TGCAGCGTTGAACGACTAGCGGAGACCCAGTACTTC. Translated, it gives CSVERLAETQYF.

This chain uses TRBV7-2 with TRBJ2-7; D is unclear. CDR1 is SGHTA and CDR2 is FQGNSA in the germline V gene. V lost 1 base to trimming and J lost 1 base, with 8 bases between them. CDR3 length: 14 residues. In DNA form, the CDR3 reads TGTGCCAGCAGCTTAGGGGTCCCTTCCTACGAGCAGTACTTC. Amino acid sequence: CASSLGVPSYEQYF.

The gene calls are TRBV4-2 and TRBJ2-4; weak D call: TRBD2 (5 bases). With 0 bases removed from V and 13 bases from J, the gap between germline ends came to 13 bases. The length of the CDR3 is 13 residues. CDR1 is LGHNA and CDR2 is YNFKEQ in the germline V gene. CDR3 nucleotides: TGTGCCAGCAGCCAAGATTTCAGCGGAGAGCAGTACTTC. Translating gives CASSQDFSGEQYF.

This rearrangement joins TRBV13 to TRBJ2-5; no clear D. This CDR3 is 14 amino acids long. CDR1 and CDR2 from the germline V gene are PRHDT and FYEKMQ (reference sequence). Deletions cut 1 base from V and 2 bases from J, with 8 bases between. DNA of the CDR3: TGTGCCAGCAGCTTAGATGCTGAGCAAGAGACCCAGTACTTC. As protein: CASSLDAEQETQYF.

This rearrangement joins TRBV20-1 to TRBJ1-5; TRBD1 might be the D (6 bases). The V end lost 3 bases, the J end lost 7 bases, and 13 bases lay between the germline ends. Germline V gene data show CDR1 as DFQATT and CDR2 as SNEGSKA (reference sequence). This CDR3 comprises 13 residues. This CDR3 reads CSASAGVGQPQHF. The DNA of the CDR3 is TGCAGTGCTAGTGCAGGGGTGGGACAGCCCCAGCATTTT.

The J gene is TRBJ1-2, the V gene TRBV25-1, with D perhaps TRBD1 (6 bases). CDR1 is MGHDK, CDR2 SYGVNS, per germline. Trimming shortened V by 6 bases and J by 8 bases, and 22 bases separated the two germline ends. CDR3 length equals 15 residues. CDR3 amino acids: CASSDVQGSMRGYTF. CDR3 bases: TGTGCCAGCAGCGACGTACAGGGATCTATGAGGGGCTACACCTTC.

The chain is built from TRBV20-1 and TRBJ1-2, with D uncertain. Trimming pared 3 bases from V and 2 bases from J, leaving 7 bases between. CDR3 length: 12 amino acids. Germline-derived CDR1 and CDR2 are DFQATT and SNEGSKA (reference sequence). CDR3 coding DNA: TGCAGTGCTAGGGACCCCAACTATGGCTACACCTTC. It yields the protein CSARDPNYGYTF.

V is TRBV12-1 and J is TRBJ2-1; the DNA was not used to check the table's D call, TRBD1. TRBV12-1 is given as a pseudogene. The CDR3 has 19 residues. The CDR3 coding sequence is TGTGCCAGCAGCTTTCCCCCGCCCCCCTCCCGGGACGTGTACAATGAGCAGTTCTTC. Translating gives CASSFPPPPSRDVYNEQFF.

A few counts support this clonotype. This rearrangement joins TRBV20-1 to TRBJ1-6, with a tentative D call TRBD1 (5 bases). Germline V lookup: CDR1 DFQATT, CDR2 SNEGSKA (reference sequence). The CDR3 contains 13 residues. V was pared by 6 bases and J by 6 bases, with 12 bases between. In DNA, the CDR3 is TGCAGTGCACACGACAGAGTTAATTCACCCCTCCACTTT. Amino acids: CSAHDRVNSPLHF.